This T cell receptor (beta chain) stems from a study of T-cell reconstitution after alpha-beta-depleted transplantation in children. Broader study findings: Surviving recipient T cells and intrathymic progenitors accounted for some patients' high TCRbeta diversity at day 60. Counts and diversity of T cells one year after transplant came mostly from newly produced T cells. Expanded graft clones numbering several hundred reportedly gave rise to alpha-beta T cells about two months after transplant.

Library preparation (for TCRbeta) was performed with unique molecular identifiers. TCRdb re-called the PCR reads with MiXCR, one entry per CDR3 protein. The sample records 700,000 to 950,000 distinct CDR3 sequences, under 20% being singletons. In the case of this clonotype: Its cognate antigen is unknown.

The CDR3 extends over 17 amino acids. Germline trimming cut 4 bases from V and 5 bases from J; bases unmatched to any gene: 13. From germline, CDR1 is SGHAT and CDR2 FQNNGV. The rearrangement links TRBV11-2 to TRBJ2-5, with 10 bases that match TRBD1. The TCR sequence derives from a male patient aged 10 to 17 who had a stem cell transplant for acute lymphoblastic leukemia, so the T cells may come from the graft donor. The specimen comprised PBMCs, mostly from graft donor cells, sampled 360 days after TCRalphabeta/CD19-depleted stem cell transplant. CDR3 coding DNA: TGTGCCAGCAGCTCTAAGCATAGACAGGGGGCGCGGGAGACCCAGTACTTC. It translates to CASSSKHRQGARETQYF. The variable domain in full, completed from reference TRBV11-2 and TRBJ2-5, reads EAGVAQSPRYKIIEKRQSVAFWCNPISGHATLYWYQQILGQGPKLLIQFQNNGVVDDSQLPKDRFSAERLKGVDSTLKIQPAKLEDSAVYLCASSSKHRQGARETQYFGPGTRLLVL.